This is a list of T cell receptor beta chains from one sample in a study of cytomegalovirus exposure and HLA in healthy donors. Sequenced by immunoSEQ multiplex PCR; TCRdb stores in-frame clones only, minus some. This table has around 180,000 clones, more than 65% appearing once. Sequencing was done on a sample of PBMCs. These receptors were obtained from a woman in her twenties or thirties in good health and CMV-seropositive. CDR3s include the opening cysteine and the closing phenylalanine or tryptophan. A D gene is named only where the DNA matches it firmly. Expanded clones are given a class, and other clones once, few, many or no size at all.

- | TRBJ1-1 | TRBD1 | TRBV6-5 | TGTGCCAGCAGTACCGGGACAGGGGGCACTGAAGCTTTCTTT | CASSTGTGGTEAFF
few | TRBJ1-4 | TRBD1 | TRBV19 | TGTGCCAGTAGTACTCCCCGCCCCTCGAATCGGGACAGAGGGGAAAAACTGTTTTTT | CASSTPRPSNRDRGEKLFF
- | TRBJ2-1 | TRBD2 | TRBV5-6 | TGTGCCAGCAGCCCCGGGGGGGCGTCCTACAATGAGCAGTTCTTC | CASSPGGASYNEQFF
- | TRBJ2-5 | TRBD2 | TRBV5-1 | TGCGCCAGCAGCTTAGCGGGGACGAGAGAGACCCAGTACTTC | CASSLAGTRETQYF
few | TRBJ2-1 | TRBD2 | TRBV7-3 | TGTGCCAGCAGCTTATACCTAGCGGGGGCCATCAATGAGCAGTTCTTC | CASSLYLAGAINEQFF
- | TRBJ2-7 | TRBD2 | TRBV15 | TGTGCCACCAGCAGAGAAGATAGCGGGGTTTCCTACGAGCAGTACTTC | CATSREDSGVSYEQYF
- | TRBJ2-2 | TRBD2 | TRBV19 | TGTGCCAGTAGACTAGCGATGAACACCGGGGAGCTGTTTTTT | CASRLAMNTGELFF
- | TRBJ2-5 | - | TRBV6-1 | TGTGCCAGCAGTGTCTCCGAGACCCAGTACTTC | CASSVSETQYF
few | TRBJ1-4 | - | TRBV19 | TGTGCCAGTAGTATTTCTACGGGATCAGTTGAAAAACTGTTTTTT | CASSISTGSVEKLFF
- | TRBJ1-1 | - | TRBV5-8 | TGTGCCAGCAGCTCTAGGAGGACAGCTGAAGCTTTCTTT | CASSSRRTAEAFF
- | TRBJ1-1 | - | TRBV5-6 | TGTGCCAGCAGCTTTTCCCAGACTTACACTGAAGCTTTCTTT | CASSFSQTYTEAFF
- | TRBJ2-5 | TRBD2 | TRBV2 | TGTGCCAGCAGTGATTCGGGACTAGCGCCCATGGGGACCCAGTACTTC | CASSDSGLAPMGTQYF
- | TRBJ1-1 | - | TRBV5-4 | TGTGCCAGTCAGCGTGGGGGCCTCCCGGACCCTGAAGCTTTCTTT | CASQRGGLPDPEAFF
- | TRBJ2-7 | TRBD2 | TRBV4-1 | TGCGCCAGCAGCCCCCGGGCGGGAGGTGGCTACGAGCAGTACTTC | CASSPRAGGGYEQYF
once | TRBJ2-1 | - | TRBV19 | TGTGCCAGTAGTCCCACCCCGGGCTCCTACAATGAGCAGTTCTTC | CASSPTPGSYNEQFF
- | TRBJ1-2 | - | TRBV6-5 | TGTGCCAGCAACGGGGGAGATGGCTACACCTTC | CASNGGDGYTF
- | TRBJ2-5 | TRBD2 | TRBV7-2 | TGTGCCAGCAGCATGAGCGGGGGGTGGGCGGAGACCCAGTACTTC | CASSMSGGWAETQYF